One sample yielded the 4 T cell receptor beta chains listed below, sequenced in a study of cytomegalovirus exposure and HLA in healthy donors. The protocol was immunoSEQ multiplex PCR, while the TCRdb copy is restricted to in-frame clones and leaves out a portion. The sample contains 35,000 to 50,000 clones, roughly 92% of which appear only once. Specimen: PBMCs. The receptors were sampled from a man aged 18 to 35 in good health and CMV-seronegative.

The CDR3: CASSLAPGTGELFF. The CDR3 DNA sequence: TGTGCCAGCAGCTTGGCCCCGGGCACCGGGGAGCTGTTTTTT. J is TRBJ2-2 and V is TRBV5-6; the D is unclear. CDR3 length: 14 amino acids. Germline CDR1 reads SGHDT; CDR2 reads YYEEEE. V lost 0 bases to trimming and J lost 4 bases, with 7 bases between them.

The chain couples TRBV4-3 to TRBJ1-4, with 8 bases lining up with TRBD1. The CDR3 sequence is 18 residues long. Per germline, CDR1 LGHNA and CDR2 YSLEER. Trimming took 0 bases from V and 7 from J; bases not matched to a gene: 13. The CDR3 DNA follows: TGCGCCAGCAGCCAAGATCCGGGACAGGTTAGATCGGGTGAAAAACTGTTTTTT. The encoded protein is CASSQDPGQVRSGEKLFF.

The rearrangement joins TRBV29-1 to TRBJ2-7; a possible D gene is TRBD2 (5 bases). Germline CDR1 SQVTM, CDR2 ANQGSEA. V lost 4 bases and J lost 6, with 13 bases in between. The CDR3 is made up of 12 amino acids. CDR3 region: CSVALVEGEQYF. The CDR3 DNA sequence: TGCAGCGTTGCGCTGGTCGAGGGCGAGCAGTACTTC.

This chain connects TRBV19 to TRBJ1-5; 8 bases align to TRBD1. Germline-derived CDR1 and CDR2 are LNHDA and SQIVND (reference sequence). J gave up 7 bases and V 3 bases, and 5 bases lay outside the gene matches. The CDR3 is 14 residues long. The CDR3 sequence is CASSIDRGWQPQHF. The CDR3, as DNA: TGTGCCAGTAGTATCGACAGGGGATGGCAGCCCCAGCATTTT. The full variable domain, completed using reference TRBV19 and TRBJ1-5, is DGGITQSPKYLFRKEGQNVTLSCEQNLNHDAMYWYRQDPGQGLRLIYYSQIVNDFQKGDIAEGYSVSREKKESFPLTVTSAQKNPTAFYLCASSIDRGWQPQHFGDGTRLSIL.